This T cell receptor (beta chain) is drawn from a study of T cell responses to AZD1222 COVID-19 vaccine. As to this clone: The antigen remains undetermined.

The CDR3 has 16 residues. Trimming removed 5 bases at V and 0 bases at J, with 15 bases between. Germline V CDR1 and CDR2: MNHNY, SVGAGI (reference sequence). Overall study results and limits: Baseline seropositivity characterized only 5 or 6 AZD1222 recipients.

Assay: immunoSEQ multiplex PCR; the TCRdb copy retains only in-frame clones and omits some. The data hold around 130,000 clones, with 88% observed a single time. The chain recombines TRBV6-6 with TRBJ2-3, with D possibly being TRBD1 or TRBD2 (5 bases each). This TCR was sampled from an adult in good health. The specimen was peripheral blood, collected on day 0 of AZD1222 vaccination. CDR3 amino acids: CASSPPRGGSTDTQYF. The CDR3 nucleotides are TGTGCCAGCAGTCCCCCTCGGGGCGGTAGCACAGATACGCAGTATTTT.